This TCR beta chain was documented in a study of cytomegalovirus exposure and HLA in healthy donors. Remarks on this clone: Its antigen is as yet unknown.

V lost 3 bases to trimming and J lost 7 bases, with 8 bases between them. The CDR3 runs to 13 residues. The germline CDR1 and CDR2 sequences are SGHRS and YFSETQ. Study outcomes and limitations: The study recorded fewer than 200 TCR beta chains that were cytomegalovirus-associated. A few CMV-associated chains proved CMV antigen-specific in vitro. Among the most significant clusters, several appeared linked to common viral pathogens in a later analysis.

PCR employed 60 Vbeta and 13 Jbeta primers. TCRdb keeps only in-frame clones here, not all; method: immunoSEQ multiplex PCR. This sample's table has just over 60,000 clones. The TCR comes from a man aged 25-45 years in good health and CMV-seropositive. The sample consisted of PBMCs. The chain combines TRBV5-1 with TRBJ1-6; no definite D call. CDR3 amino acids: CASSYGTNSPLHF. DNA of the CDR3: TGCGCCAGCAGCTACGGTACCAATTCACCCCTCCACTTT.